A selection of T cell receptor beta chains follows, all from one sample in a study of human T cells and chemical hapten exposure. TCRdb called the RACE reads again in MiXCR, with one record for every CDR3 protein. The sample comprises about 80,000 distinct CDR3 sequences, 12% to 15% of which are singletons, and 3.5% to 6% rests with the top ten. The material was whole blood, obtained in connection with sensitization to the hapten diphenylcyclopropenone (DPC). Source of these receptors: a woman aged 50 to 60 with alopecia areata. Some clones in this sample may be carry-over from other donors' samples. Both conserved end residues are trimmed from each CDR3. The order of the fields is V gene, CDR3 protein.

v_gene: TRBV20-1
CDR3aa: SARRTDEGVHNEQF

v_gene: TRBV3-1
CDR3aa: ASSQGSPGAF

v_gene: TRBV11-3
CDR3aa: ASSRTSGAYEQY

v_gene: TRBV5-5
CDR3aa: ASSPILQGGYNEQF

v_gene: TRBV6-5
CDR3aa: ASRQQGGFEKLF

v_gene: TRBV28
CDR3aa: ASSYYRDRAYNEQF

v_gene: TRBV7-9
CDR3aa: ASSLRVATNTEAF

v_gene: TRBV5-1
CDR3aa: ASSTMGAQETQY

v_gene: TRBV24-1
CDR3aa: ATTRDGSPLH

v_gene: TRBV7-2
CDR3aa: ASSLRQGQPQH

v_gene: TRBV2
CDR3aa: ASSVLGDSPLH

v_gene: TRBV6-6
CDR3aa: ASSYGLASYNEQF

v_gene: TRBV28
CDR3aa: ASSTESASTDTQY

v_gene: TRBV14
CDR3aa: ASSLEWGLDTEAF

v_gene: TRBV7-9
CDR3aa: ASSTGQGSESNQPQH

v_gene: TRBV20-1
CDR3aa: SARIVDRGNGELF

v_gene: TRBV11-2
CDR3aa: ASADGDLAGDTQY

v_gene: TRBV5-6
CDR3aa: ASSLVGMAQDTQY

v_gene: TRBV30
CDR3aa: AWSLAHSGNTIY

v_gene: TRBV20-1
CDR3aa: SARDRLSYEQY

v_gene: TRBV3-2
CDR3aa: ASRQECGYTSGLAEIAKNIQY

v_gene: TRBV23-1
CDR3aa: ASSHPGTRENEQF

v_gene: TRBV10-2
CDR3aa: ASSESTGWTEAF

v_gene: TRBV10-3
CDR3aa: AIRSTGGDTEAF

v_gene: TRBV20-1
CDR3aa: SASSLFRGPSEAF

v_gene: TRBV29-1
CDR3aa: SGGAGSYEQY

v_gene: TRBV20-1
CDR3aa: SVDGRAGTDTQY

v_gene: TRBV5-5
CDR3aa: ASSRSSTEAF

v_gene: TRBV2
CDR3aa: ASSEALDREL

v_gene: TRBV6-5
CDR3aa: ASSYSTRAGTEAF

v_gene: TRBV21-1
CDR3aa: ASSKGGGTGELF

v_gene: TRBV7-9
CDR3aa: ASSYRAGNTEAF

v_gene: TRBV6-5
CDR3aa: ASSYGGGGNQPQH

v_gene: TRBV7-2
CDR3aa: ASSLALSTDTQY

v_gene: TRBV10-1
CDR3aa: ASSLDTEETQY

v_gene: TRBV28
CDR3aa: ASSQDGWDTQY

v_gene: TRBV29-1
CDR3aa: SVTAGGRTTGELF

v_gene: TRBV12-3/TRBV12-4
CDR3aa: ASSLQAKNTEAF